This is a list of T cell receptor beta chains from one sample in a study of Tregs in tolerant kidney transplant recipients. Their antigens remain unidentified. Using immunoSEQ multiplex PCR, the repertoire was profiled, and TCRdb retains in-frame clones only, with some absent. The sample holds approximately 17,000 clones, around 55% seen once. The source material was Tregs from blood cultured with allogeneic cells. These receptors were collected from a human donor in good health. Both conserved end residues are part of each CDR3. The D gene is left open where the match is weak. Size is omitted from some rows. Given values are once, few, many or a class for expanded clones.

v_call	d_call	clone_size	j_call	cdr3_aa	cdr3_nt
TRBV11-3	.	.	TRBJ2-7	CASSISVYEQYF	TGTGCCAGCAGTATTAGCGTCTACGAGCAGTACTTC
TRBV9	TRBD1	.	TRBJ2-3	CASSDGQGSTDTQYF	TGTGCCAGCAGCGATGGACAGGGGAGCACAGATACGCAGTATTTT
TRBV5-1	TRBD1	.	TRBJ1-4	CASRPAGGGKEKLFF	TGCGCCAGCAGGCCAGCAGGGGGCGGTAAGGAAAAACTGTTTTTT
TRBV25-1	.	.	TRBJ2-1	CASNYFGPYNEQFF	TGTGCCAGCAACTACTTCGGTCCGTACAATGAGCAGTTCTTC
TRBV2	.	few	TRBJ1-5	CASSGGRAVQPQHF	TGTGCCAGCAGTGGAGGCAGGGCCGTTCAGCCCCAGCATTTT
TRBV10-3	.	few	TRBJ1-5	CAISETGQGQPQHF	TGTGCCATCAGTGAGACAGGGCAGGGTCAGCCCCAGCATTTT
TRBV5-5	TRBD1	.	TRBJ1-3	CASSLGWTGGNTIYF	TGTGCCAGCAGCCTGGGCTGGACAGGGGGAAACACCATATATTTT
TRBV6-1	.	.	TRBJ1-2	CASRTGRSYGYTF	TGTGCCAGCCGAACTGGACGGAGCTATGGCTACACCTTC
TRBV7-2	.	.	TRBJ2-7	CASSPPSGSYEQYF	TGTGCCAGCAGCCCTCCGAGCGGCTCCTACGAGCAGTACTTC
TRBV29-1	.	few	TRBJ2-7	CSVGHPEQYF	TGCAGCGTGGGTCACCCCGAGCAGTACTTC
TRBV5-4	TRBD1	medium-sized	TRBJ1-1	CASSSKRQGWGTEAFF	TGTGCCAGCAGCTCGAAACGACAGGGGTGGGGCACTGAAGCTTTCTTT
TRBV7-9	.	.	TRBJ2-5	CASSSRRPQETQYF	TGTGCCAGCAGCTCCCGACGGCCCCAAGAGACCCAGTACTTC
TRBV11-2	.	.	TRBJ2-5	CASSRTGGQGPETQYF	TGTGCCAGCAGCCGCACCGGGGGCCAGGGCCCAGAGACCCAGTACTTC
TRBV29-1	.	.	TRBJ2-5	CSVDGNGETQYF	TGCAGCGTTGACGGGAACGGAGAGACCCAGTACTTC
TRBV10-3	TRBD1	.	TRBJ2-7	CAISETDRAVYEQYF	TGTGCCATCAGTGAAACCGACAGGGCGGTCTACGAGCAGTACTTC
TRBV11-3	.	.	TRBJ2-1	CASSLGRVDYNEQFF	TGTGCCAGCAGCTTAGGCAGGGTGGACTACAATGAGCAGTTCTTC
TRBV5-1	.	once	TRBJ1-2	CASRHYGYTF	TGCGCCAGCAGACACTATGGCTACACCTTC
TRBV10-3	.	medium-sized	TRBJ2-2	CAIGGELFF	TGTGCCATCGGCGGGGAGCTGTTTTTT
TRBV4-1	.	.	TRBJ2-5	CASSLRDSGGETQYF	TGCGCCAGCAGCCTCCGGGACTCCGGGGGAGAGACCCAGTACTTC
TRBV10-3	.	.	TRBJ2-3	CAGSPGDTQYF	TGTGCCGGCTCACCTGGGGATACGCAGTATTTT
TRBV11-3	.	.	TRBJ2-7	CASSSLSHSYEQYF	TGTGCCAGCAGCTCGCTCTCCCATTCTTACGAGCAGTACTTC
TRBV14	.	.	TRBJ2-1	CASSQGPHGQFF	TGTGCCAGCAGCCAAGGTCCCCATGGGCAGTTCTTC
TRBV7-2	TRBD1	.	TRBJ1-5	CASSLAGQSQPQHF	TGTGCCAGCAGCTTAGCGGGACAGTCGCAGCCCCAGCATTTT
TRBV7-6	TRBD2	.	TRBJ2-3	CASSLTSGRGRVTQYF	TGTGCCAGCAGCCTGACTAGCGGGAGGGGCCGAGTTACGCAGTATTTT
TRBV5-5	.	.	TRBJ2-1	CASSSSVYNEQFF	TGTGCCAGCAGCTCCAGCGTCTACAATGAGCAGTTCTTC
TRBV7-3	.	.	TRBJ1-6	CASSLTQGRNSPLHF	TGTGCCAGCAGCTTAACCCAGGGGAGGAATTCACCCCTCCACTTT
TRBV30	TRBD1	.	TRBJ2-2	CAWRGDRYTGELFF	TGTGCCTGGAGGGGGGACAGGTACACCGGGGAGCTGTTTTTT
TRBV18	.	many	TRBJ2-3	CASSPPAPTGADTQYF	TGTGCCAGCTCACCACCGGCCCCCACGGGCGCAGATACGCAGTATTTT
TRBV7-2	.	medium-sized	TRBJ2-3	CASSRTISTDTQYF	TGTGCCAGCAGCCGGACTATCAGCACAGATACGCAGTATTTT
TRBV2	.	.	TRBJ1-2	CASSEARGGYTF	TGTGCCAGCAGTGAAGCGCGAGGGGGCTACACCTTC
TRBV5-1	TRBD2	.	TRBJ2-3	CASNRGSGTTDTQYF	TGCGCCAGCAACCGAGGTAGCGGGACCACAGATACGCAGTATTTT
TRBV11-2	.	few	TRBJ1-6	CASSLQGLYNSPLHF	TGTGCCAGCAGCTTGCAGGGGCTTTATAATTCACCCCTCCACTTT
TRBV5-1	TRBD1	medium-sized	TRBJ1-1	CATSLLRMDRGTEAFF	TGCGCCACCTCTTTACTACGAATGGACAGGGGGACTGAAGCTTTCTTT
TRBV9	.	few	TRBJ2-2	CASSVVGGRTGELFF	TGTGCCAGCAGCGTAGTTGGGGGCAGAACCGGGGAGCTGTTTTTT
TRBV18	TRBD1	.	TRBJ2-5	CASLGQLQETQYF	TGTGCCAGTTTGGGACAGTTACAAGAGACCCAGTACTTC
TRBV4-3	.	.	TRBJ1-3	CASSQTVQSGNTIYF	TGCGCCAGCAGCCAAACGGTACAGTCTGGAAACACCATATATTTT
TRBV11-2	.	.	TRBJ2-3	CASSLRVGGGGADTQYF	TGTGCCAGCAGCTTAAGGGTCGGGGGAGGAGGAGCGGATACGCAGTATTTT
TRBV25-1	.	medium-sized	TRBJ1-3	CASSATGSSGNTIYF	TGTGCCAGCAGTGCCACAGGGAGCTCTGGAAACACCATATATTTT
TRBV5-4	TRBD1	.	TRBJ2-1	CASRRQGAFNEQFF	TGTGCCAGCCGAAGACAGGGGGCTTTCAATGAGCAGTTCTTC
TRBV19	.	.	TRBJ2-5	CASSILGNQETQYF	TGTGCCAGTAGTATTTTAGGGAACCAAGAGACCCAGTACTTC
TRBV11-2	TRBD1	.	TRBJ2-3	CASSPQGGAHTDTQYF	TGTGCCAGCAGCCCACAAGGGGGCGCCCACACAGATACGCAGTATTTT
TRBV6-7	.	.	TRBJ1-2	CASSLHPDTFNYGYTF	TGTGCCAGCAGTCTACACCCGGACACCTTTAACTATGGCTACACCTTC
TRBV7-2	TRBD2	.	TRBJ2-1	CASSLGYGGGAGNEQFF	TGTGCCAGCAGCTTAGGGTATGGCGGGGGGGCCGGGAATGAGCAGTTCTTC
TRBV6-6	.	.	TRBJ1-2	CASSWGTDIYGYTF	TGTGCCAGCAGTTGGGGGACCGACATCTATGGCTACACCTTC
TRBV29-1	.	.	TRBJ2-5	CSVFRELRGPKAETQYF	TGCAGCGTTTTCCGAGAACTCCGGGGACCCAAGGCGGAGACCCAGTACTTC
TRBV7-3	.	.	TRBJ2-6	CASRPYSGANVLTF	TGTGCCAGCAGACCGTACTCTGGGGCCAACGTCCTGACTTTC
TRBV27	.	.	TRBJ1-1	CASSLYGGMWSAEAFF	TGTGCCAGCAGTTTATACGGGGGCATGTGGTCTGCTGAAGCTTTCTTT
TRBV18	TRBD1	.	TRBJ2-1	CASSPIPDRVHEQFF	TGTGCCAGCTCACCGATTCCGGACAGGGTCCATGAGCAGTTCTTC
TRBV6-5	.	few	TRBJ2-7	CASSRGIAQYF	TGTGCCAGCAGTCGGGGGATCGCGCAGTACTTC
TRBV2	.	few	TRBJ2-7	CASSVQGGPGEQYF	TGTGCCAGCAGTGTGCAGGGTGGCCCGGGCGAGCAGTACTTC
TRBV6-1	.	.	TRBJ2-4	CASRRLFKNIQYF	TGTGCCAGTAGGAGATTGTTCAAAAACATTCAGTACTTC
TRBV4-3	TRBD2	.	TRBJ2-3	CASSRGLAGGIDTQYF	TGCGCCAGCAGCCGGGGACTAGCGGGGGGGATAGATACGCAGTATTTT
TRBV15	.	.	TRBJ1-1	CVTSRGRFRTEAFF	TGTGTCACCAGCAGAGGCAGGTTCCGCACTGAAGCTTTCTTT